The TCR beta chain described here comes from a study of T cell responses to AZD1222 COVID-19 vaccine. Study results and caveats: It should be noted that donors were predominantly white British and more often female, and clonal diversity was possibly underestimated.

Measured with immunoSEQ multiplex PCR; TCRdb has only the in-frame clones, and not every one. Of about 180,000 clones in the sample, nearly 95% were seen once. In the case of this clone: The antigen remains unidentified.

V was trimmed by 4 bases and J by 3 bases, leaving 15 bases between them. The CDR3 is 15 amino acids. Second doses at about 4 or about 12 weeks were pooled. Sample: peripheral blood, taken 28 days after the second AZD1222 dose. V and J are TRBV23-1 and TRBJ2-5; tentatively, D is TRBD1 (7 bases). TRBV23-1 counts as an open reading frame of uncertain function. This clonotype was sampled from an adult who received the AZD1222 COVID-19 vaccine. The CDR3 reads CASSRVQGGKETQYF. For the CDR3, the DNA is TGCGCCAGCAGTCGCGTCCAGGGGGGCAAAGAGACCCAGTACTTC.